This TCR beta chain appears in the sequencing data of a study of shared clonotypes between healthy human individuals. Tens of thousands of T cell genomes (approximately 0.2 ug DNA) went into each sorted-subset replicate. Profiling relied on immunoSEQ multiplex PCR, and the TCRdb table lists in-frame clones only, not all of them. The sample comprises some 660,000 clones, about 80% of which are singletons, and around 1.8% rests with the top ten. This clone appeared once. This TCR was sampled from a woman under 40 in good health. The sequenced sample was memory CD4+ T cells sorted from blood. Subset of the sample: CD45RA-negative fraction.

The CDR3, as DNA: TGTGCCAGCTCACCAAACACCCTAGGGACTGAAGCTTTCTTT. Amino acids: CASSPNTLGTEAFF. The V and J genes are TRBV18 and TRBJ1-1; D not certain. V was clipped by 2 bases and J by 5 bases, with 12 bases between them. The CDR3 runs to 14 residues. Germline values: CDR1 KGHSH, CDR2 LQKENI.